This is a list of T cell receptor beta chains from one sample in a study of T cell responses to AZD1222 COVID-19 vaccine. The assay was immunoSEQ multiplex PCR, and TCRdb's table has in-frame clones only and misses some. The sample contains 110,000 or so clones, approximately 90% of which appear only once. Source: peripheral blood, taken 28 days after the second AZD1222 dose. The source of these receptors is an adult who received the AZD1222 COVID-19 vaccine. The CDR3 runs from the conserved cysteine through the conserved F or W. Each record gives: V gene, D gene, J gene, clone size, CDR3 protein, CDR3 DNA. The D gene is left open where the match is weak. A row's size may be missing; if present it is once, few, many or a size class.

TRBV6-5	-	TRBJ1-1	once	CASSRRDNTEAFF	TGTGCCAGCAGCCGTCGGGACAACACTGAAGCTTTCTTT
TRBV19	TRBD1	TRBJ1-3	-	CASRWDRGIGNTIYF	TGTGCCAGTAGGTGGGACAGGGGGATCGGAAACACCATATATTTT
TRBV19	-	TRBJ2-6	-	CASSPGTTGANVLTF	TGTGCCAGTAGTCCAGGGACAACTGGGGCCAACGTCCTGACTTTC
TRBV6-2/TRBV6-3	-	TRBJ1-3	-	CASSPSRGNTIYF	TGTGCCAGCAGCCCCTCGAGGGGAAACACCATATATTTT
TRBV29-1	TRBD1	TRBJ2-7	-	CSVRDRGAGTYEQYF	TGCAGCGTACGAGACAGGGGGGCGGGGACCTACGAGCAGTACTTC
TRBV2	TRBD1	TRBJ1-5	-	CASSLETGGQPQHF	TGTGCCAGCAGTCTTGAGACAGGGGGCCAGCCCCAGCATTTT
TRBV4-3	TRBD1	TRBJ2-7	-	CASSQGGQGLGSEQYF	TGCGCCAGCAGCCAAGGCGGACAGGGATTGGGAAGCGAGCAGTACTTC
TRBV14	-	TRBJ1-1	-	CASSQVDRDINTEAFF	TGTGCCAGCAGCCAAGTGGATAGGGACATTAACACTGAAGCTTTCTTT
TRBV24-1	-	TRBJ1-1	-	CATSEPGRREAFF	TGTGCCACCAGTGAACCTGGACGGAGGGAAGCTTTCTTT
TRBV24-1	TRBD1	TRBJ1-1	-	CATSDLQGAAFF	TGTGCCACCAGTGACCTACAGGGGGCCGCTTTCTTT